The present TCR beta chain was sequenced within a study of tumor-infiltrating lymphocytes in glioblastoma multiforme (dated by TCRdb to about 2017). About the study as a whole: Whether intratumoral genomic heterogeneity fosters TIL diversity was tested through joint investigation of somatic mutations, TIL diversity and immune response activity. What the authors observed across the whole study: The authors noted that sorting T cells into functional subsets, which was not done in this study, would be a future improvement. Only one glioblastoma patient was included in the TCR and somatic mutation analysis, limiting generalizability. Because T cells carry unequal numbers of TCR transcripts, RNA-based TCR sequencing may distort clone frequencies.

This clonotype registers as medium-sized (0.01 to 0.1%) within its sample. Its antigen is still unknown. Base quality data are lacking; no much larger clone is found one base away. TCRB libraries were constructed from RNA through three rounds of nested multiplex PCR following a modified ARM-PCR protocol with multiple V-beta primers and a C-beta primer. ProtoScript II Reverse Transcriptase and a C-beta primer were used to synthesize TCRB-specific cDNA from 0.4 to 0.6 ug total RNA. The description of the TCRB libraries did not include any unique molecular identifiers. In the third PCR, barcodes and adapters were added over approximately 24 cycles with Deep VentR (exo-) polymerase, and the 250-500 bp bands were then gel purified. An Illumina HiSeq 2500 generating 250 bp paired-end reads was used to sequence the TCRB libraries. The authors' analysis ran thus. The reads were cleaned with Trimmomatic, merged with FLASH and assigned V, D and J segments with MiGEC before being analyzed in VDJtools. VDJtools was used to calculate the Shannon-Wiener diversity index, which quantified repertoire diversity. TCRdb handled the public reads itself, with Q25 trimming in fastp and clone calling in MiXCR, and kept productive beta chains. Every distinct CDR3 protein forms one entry, paired with its most common genes and DNA. The V and J calls and clone size come from TCRdb's table, not from the authors' own analysis. The sample table shows around 9,300 distinct CDR3 sequences, and about 70% are seen once. The leading ten clones occupy about 80% of the sample.

V is trimmed back by 6 bases and J by 4 bases, and the junction contains 3 bases that no gene match accounts for. From its cysteine to its phenylalanine, the CDR3 spans 13 amino acids. Of all the DNA, just the CDR3 is kept, 39 bases in frame from base 1. The AllPrep DNA/RNA mini kit was used to purify genomic DNA and total RNA at the same time from each of the ten tumor samples. OD 260/280 ratios above 1.9 and RNA integrity numbers above 6.5 were observed for all RNA. The sequenced sample consisted of brain tumor tissue. This clonotype was sampled from a male donor with glioblastoma. The sequence is built from TRBV12-3 or TRBV12-4 and TRBJ2-7, with 10 bases in between that match TRBD1. The bases read TGTGCCAGCAGCCCGGGACAGGGGTACGAGCAGTACTTC. Translation gives CASSPGQGYEQYF.